The entry that follows covers one TCR beta chain sequence. The antigen is unknown. CDR1 is MNHEY and CDR2 is SVGAGI in the germline V gene. The CDR3 has 14 residues. V dropped 2 bases and J dropped 4 bases, with 11 bases sitting between them. The data are from a study of OX40 agonist ivuxolimab in advanced cancers. Study as a whole: Age averaged around 54 years (range roughly 20 to 90), and just over 80% were male. Overall study results and limits: CD4+ and CD8+ blood T cells expanded clonally by week 6 at 0.1 to 3.0 mg/kg. No determination was made of the antigen specificity of the expanded peripheral T cells. Normalized T-cell clonal expansion was also low in a subset of nonresponders.

Repertoires were generated with immunoSEQ multiplex PCR, while TCRdb's copy carries only in-frame clones and drops some. The sample includes about 49,000 clones, 79% of them seen just once. The sequencing here drew on CD4+ or CD8+ T cells sorted from blood, taken in a trial of the OX40 agonist ivuxolimab. The receptor was isolated from an adult with an advanced solid tumor such as melanoma, head and neck, liver or kidney cancer. The V gene is TRBV6-5, the J gene TRBJ1-2, with TRBD1 as a possible D gene (5 bases). CDR3 in DNA: TGTGCCAGCAGTTACGCCAAGGGGACCTATGGCTACACCTTC. Its translation is CASSYAKGTYGYTF.